Presented here are 29 T cell receptor beta chains from one specimen sequenced in a study of shared clonotypes between healthy human individuals. TCRdb's table, derived via immunoSEQ multiplex PCR, lists solely in-frame clones and lacks some. The data show 2 million to 2.5 million clones, just over 90% seen once. Specimen: naive CD4+ T cells from PBMCs. The subset: CD45RA+ positively selected. These receptors were obtained from a man between 18 and 35 years old in good health. Some clones in this sample may be carry-over from other donors' samples.

With regard to this clone: Other DNA variants within this sample encode the same CDR3. The chain uses TRBV7-3 and TRBJ2-2; 8 nucleotides line up with TRBD2. The germline V gene encodes CDR1 SGHTA and CDR2 FQGTGA. The CDR3 has 16 amino acids. The trim removed 2 bases at V and 2 bases at J, leaving 4 bases unmatched. CDR3 bases: TGTGCCAGCAGCTTATCGGCGGGAGGTAACACCGGGGAGCTGTTTTTT. Its protein is CASSLSAGGNTGELFF. Supplemented by reference TRBV7-3 and TRBJ2-2, the full variable domain reads GAGVSQTPSNKVTEKGKYVELRCDPISGHTALYWYRQSLGQGPEFLIYFQGTGAADDSGLPNDRFFAVRPEGSVSTLKIQRTERGDSAVYLCASSLSAGGNTGELFFGEGSRLTVL.

The rearrangement joins TRBV28 to TRBJ2-7; TRBD2 is a possible D gene (7 bases). V lost 6 bases and J 4 bases, leaving 10 bases between the germline ends. The CDR3 has 12 amino acids. Germline values: CDR1 MDHEN, CDR2 SYDVKM. CDR3 nucleotides: TGTGCCAGCAGGCGGGGGCGATACGAGCAGTACTTC. Encoded protein: CASRRGRYEQYF.

The rearrangement uses TRBV28 and TRBJ2-5, with TRBD2 as a possible D gene (5 bases). CDR3 size: 11 residues. V was pared by 5 bases and J by 9 bases, with 10 bases between. Looked up from germline, CDR1 is MDHEN and CDR2 is SYDVKM. The CDR3 region has the DNA TGTGCCAGCAGTACACGGGAATCCCAGTACTTC. Encoded protein: CASSTRESQYF.

The V and J genes are TRBV11-2 and TRBJ2-7; D not certain. This CDR3 has 15 residues. V lost 1 base to trimming and J lost 5 bases, with 15 bases between them. Germline lookup yields CDR1 SGHAT and CDR2 FQNNGV. The CDR3 loop is CASSLVSGRSHEQYF. DNA of the CDR3: TGTGCCAGCAGCTTAGTATCAGGTCGATCCCACGAGCAGTACTTC.

The gene calls are TRBV5-1 and TRBJ1-3; 7 bases are shared with TRBD1. The CDR3 consists of 16 residues. The V and J ends lost 3 bases and 2 bases, in that order; junction bases with no gene match: 8. Germline CDR1 and CDR2: SGHRS and YFSETQ. The CDR3 DNA is TGCGCCAGCAGCTCGGACCCCGGGACAGCTGGAAACACCATATATTTT. It specifies CASSSDPGTAGNTIYF.

This chain uses TRBV27 with TRBJ2-5, with 13 bases that match TRBD2. The CDR3 extends over 18 amino acids. V shed 2 bases, J shed 4 bases, and the junction held 10 bases outside the gene matches. The germline V gene has CDR1 MNHEY and CDR2 SMNVEV (reference sequence). CDR3 bases: TGTGCCAGCAGTTTAAGAGACCCCGGACTAGCGGGAGCAGAGACCCAGTACTTC. Its protein product is CASSLRDPGLAGAETQYF.

The V gene is TRBV6-6, the J gene TRBJ2-7, with a weak D call TRBD2 (6 bases). Trimming stripped 6 bases from V and 3 bases from J, with 15 bases between. In germline, CDR1 is MNHNY, CDR2 SVGAGI (reference sequence). This CDR3 is built from 14 residues. The CDR3 region is CASSRAGLIYEQYF. The DNA for the CDR3 is TGTGCCAGCAGCCGTGCGGGGTTAATCTACGAGCAGTACTTC.

In its sample, this clone was seen a few times. The chain has TRBV5-1 and TRBJ1-1, with a possible D match to TRBD1 (5 bases). Trimming took 1 base from V and 0 from J, leaving 10 bases between them. CDR1 and CDR2 from the germline V gene are SGHRS and YFSETQ. The CDR3 consists of 15 residues. The DNA of the CDR3 is TGCGCCAGCAGCTTGATGGGACTGATGAACACTGAAGCTTTCTTT. Translation gives CASSLMGLMNTEAFF.

The chain uses TRBV5-6 and TRBJ2-7, with D unclear. This CDR3 region has 13 residues. Germline CDR1 SGHDT, CDR2 YYEEEE. The germline V and J ends were trimmed by 4 bases and 3 bases, with 11 bases remaining between them. The chain's CDR3 is CASSPPGVYEQYF. CDR3 nucleotide sequence: TGTGCCAGCAGCCCGCCAGGAGTCTACGAGCAGTACTTC.

This chain joins TRBV18 and TRBJ1-2; D remains unclear. The CDR3 consists of 13 residues. V gave up 3 bases and J gave up 4 bases, with 9 bases separating them. Germline V gene data show CDR1 as KGHSH and CDR2 as LQKENI. The CDR3 reads CASSPDLSYGYTF. The CDR3 region has the DNA TGTGCCAGCTCACCTGACCTCAGCTATGGCTACACCTTC. The full variable domain, rest sourced from reference TRBV18 and TRBJ1-2, is NAGVMQNPRHLVRRRGQEARLRCSPMKGHSHVYWYRQLPEEGLKFMVYLQKENIIDESGMPKERFSAEFPKEGPSILRIQQVVRGDSAAYFCASSPDLSYGYTFGSGTRLTVV.

This clone was counted a single time. V is TRBV5-1 and J is TRBJ2-5; maybe TRBD2 (5 bases). Germline V gene lookup returns CDR1 SGHRS and CDR2 YFSETQ. Trimming shortened V by 4 bases and J by 2 bases, and 15 bases separated the two germline ends. There are 15 residues in the CDR3. In DNA form, the CDR3 reads TGCGCCAGCAGCACCCGGACGGGGATACAAGAGACCCAGTACTTC. Translating gives CASSTRTGIQETQYF.

The J gene is TRBJ1-2, the V gene TRBV15, with D tentatively TRBD1 (6 bases). Germline values: CDR1 LNHNV, CDR2 YYDKDF (reference sequence). CDR3 length: 16 residues. V lost 0 bases, J lost 4 bases, and 15 bases lay in between. The CDR3 bases are TGTGCCACCAGCAGAGATATTGGGACACCCTCCTATGGCTACACCTTC. It codes for CATSRDIGTPSYGYTF. Full variable domain (missing parts from reference TRBV15 and TRBJ1-2): DAMVIQNPRYQVTQFGKPVTLSCSQTLNHNVMYWYQQKSSQAPKLLFHYYDKDFNNEADTPDNFQSRRPNTSFCFLDIRSPGLGDTAMYLCATSRDIGTPSYGYTFGSGTRLTVV.

The rearrangement uses TRBV5-1 and TRBJ2-3; the D gene is possibly TRBD2 (5 bases). Deletions cut 4 bases from V and 2 bases from J, with 17 bases between. Germline lookup yields CDR1 SGHRS and CDR2 YFSETQ. CDR3 length: 16 amino acids. CDR3 amino acids: CASSKSSRPNTDTQYF. CDR3 DNA: TGCGCCAGCAGCAAATCTAGCAGGCCAAACACAGATACGCAGTATTTT.

The V call is TRBV4-1, the J call TRBJ2-3; D remains ambiguous. The germline V gene encodes CDR1 MGHRA and CDR2 YSYEKL. The CDR3 has 17 amino acids. Trimming removed 0 bases at V and 4 bases at J, with 17 bases between. CDR3 in DNA: TGCGCCAGCAGCCAAGAGTCGGCCCAACGACCCGCAGATACGCAGTATTTT. As protein: CASSQESAQRPADTQYF.

V gene TRBV5-1 combines with J gene TRBJ2-7; 12 bases are a match to TRBD2. After removal of 4 bases from V and 7 bases from J, the junction contained 6 bases not matched to a gene. The CDR3 consists of 14 residues. The germline V gene has CDR1 SGHRS and CDR2 YFSETQ. CDR3 DNA: TGCGCCAGCAGCAAGACTAGCGGGAGCCTAGAGCAGTACTTC. It yields the protein CASSKTSGSLEQYF.

The sample holds a few counts of this clone. This same CDR3 is encoded by further DNA sequences in the sample. The chain joins TRBV2 to TRBJ2-3; D gene uncertain. Germline CDR1 and CDR2: SNHLY and FYNNEI. The ends were cut back, 6 bases at V and 2 bases at J, with 3 bases in the middle. The CDR3 extends over 11 amino acids. The CDR3 protein is CASRVTDTQYF. As DNA, the CDR3 is TGTGCCAGCAGGGTCACAGATACGCAGTATTTT.

The chain is built from TRBV2 and TRBJ2-5; D possibly corresponds to TRBD1 (6 bases). V dropped 8 bases and J dropped 1 base, with 8 bases sitting between them. The CDR3 length is 12 residues. Germline V CDR1 and CDR2: SNHLY, FYNNEI. CDR3 in amino acids: CASGTTQETQYF. The DNA for the CDR3 is TGTGCCAGCGGGACAACCCAAGAGACCCAGTACTTC.

To note about this clone: Other nucleotide sequences from this sample produce the same CDR3. The rearrangement uses TRBV11-3 and TRBJ2-1; D is perhaps TRBD2 (5 bases). V was trimmed by 1 base and J by 7 bases, leaving 5 bases between them. There are 12 residues in the CDR3. The germline CDR1 and CDR2 sequences are SGHNT and YENEEA. CDR3 nucleotide sequence: TGTGCCAGCAGCTTAGGGAGGAATGAGCAGTTCTTC. It specifies CASSLGRNEQFF. Using reference TRBV11-3 and TRBJ2-1 for the parts outside the CDR3, the full variable domain is EAGVVQSPRYKIIEKKQPVAFWCNPISGHNTLYWYLQNLGQGPELLIRYENEEAVDDSQLPKDRFSAERLKGVDSTLKIQPAELGDSAVYLCASSLGRNEQFFGPGTRLTVL.

This clone occurred once. Other DNA variants within this sample encode the same CDR3. This rearrangement joins TRBV6-5 to TRBJ1-2; D gene unclear. Looked up from germline, CDR1 is MNHEY and CDR2 is SVGAGI. The CDR3 covers 13 residues. Trimming shortened V by 2 bases and J by 2 bases, and 6 bases separated the two germline ends. CDR3 sequence (DNA): TGTGCCAGCAGTTACGAGGCAAACTATGGCTACACCTTC. This codes for CASSYEANYGYTF.

The chain couples TRBV4-2 to TRBJ2-3; D unresolved. Germline lookup yields CDR1 LGHNA and CDR2 YNFKEQ. V gave up 1 base and J gave up 7 bases, with 6 bases separating them. The CDR3 extends over 12 amino acids. In DNA, the CDR3 is TGTGCCAGCAGCCAAGTCAAGAATACGCAGTATTTT. Translation gives CASSQVKNTQYF.

The rearrangement joins TRBV5-8 to TRBJ1-1; 10 nucleotides match TRBD1. This CDR3 comprises 14 residues. Trimming removed 3 bases from V and 6 bases from J; junction bases left unmatched: 5. Germline CDR1 reads SGHTS; CDR2 reads YDEGEE. CDR3 in amino acids: CASSSDRGRAEAFF. The CDR3 DNA reads as TGTGCCAGCAGCTCAGACAGGGGGCGAGCTGAAGCTTTCTTT.

The genes are TRBV18 and TRBJ1-4; D perhaps matches TRBD1 (5 bases). Trimming removed 6 bases at V and 8 bases at J, with 16 bases between. Germline V CDR1 and CDR2: KGHSH, LQKENI. The CDR3 covers 14 residues. CDR3 sequence (DNA): TGTGCCAGCTCCCAAGGGGTCCCCCTCGAAAAACTGTTTTTT. Translating gives CASSQGVPLEKLFF.

The table lists this clone with a few counts. J is TRBJ1-5 and V is TRBV30; 8 nucleotides align to TRBD1. In germline, CDR1 is GTSNPN, CDR2 SVGIG (reference sequence). This CDR3 is built from 16 residues. The junction had 15 bases not matched to a gene; V was cut back by 4 bases and J by 7 bases. CDR3 residues: CAWTRTGQVGGQPQHF. DNA for the CDR3: TGTGCCTGGACCCGGACGGGACAGGTCGGGGGGCAGCCCCAGCATTTT.

The V and J genes are TRBV18 and TRBJ2-1; D possibly matches TRBD1 or TRBD2 (5 bases each). Trimming shortened V by 6 bases and J by 0 bases, and 12 bases separated the two germline ends. Germline loops: CDR1 KGHSH, CDR2 LQKENI. CDR3 size: 15 residues. The CDR3 region has the DNA TGTGCCAGCTCGATCTGGGGGAGCTCCTACAATGAGCAGTTCTTC. Residues: CASSIWGSSYNEQFF.

The rearrangement links TRBV29-1 to TRBJ2-3; 9 positions agree with TRBD2. Germline trimming cut 3 bases from V and 4 bases from J; bases unmatched to any gene: 5. CDR3 length: 14 residues. The V gene's germline CDR1 is SQVTM and CDR2 ANQGSEA. CDR3 nucleotides: TGCAGCGTTGAGGTTAGCGGGAGTTCAGATACGCAGTATTTT. Translation gives CSVEVSGSSDTQYF.

The rearrangement links TRBV5-1 to TRBJ2-7; 12 bases fit TRBD1. Germline CDR1 is SGHRS and CDR2 is YFSETQ. This CDR3 is built from 15 residues. The V gene end was trimmed by 2 bases and the J gene end by 7 bases; junction bases not matched to a gene: 7. The CDR3 DNA reads TGCGCCAGCAGCTTTGGGACAGGGGGCTCCGGGGAGCAGTACTTC. Translation gives CASSFGTGGSGEQYF. The full variable domain, rest sourced from reference TRBV5-1 and TRBJ2-7, is KAGVTQTPRYLIKTRGQQVTLSCSPISGHRSVSWYQQTPGQGLQFLFEYFSETQRNKGNFPGRFSGRQFSNSRSEMNVSTLELGDSALYLCASSFGTGGSGEQYFGPGTRLTVT.

To note about this clone: Within the sample, other DNA sequences also encode this same CDR3. This CDR3 is CASSAQETQYF. Here the CDR3 DNA reads TGTGCCAGCTCAGCGCAAGAGACCCAGTACTTC. This chain connects TRBV18 to TRBJ2-5, with unresolved D. Germline values: CDR1 KGHSH, CDR2 LQKENI. V was shortened by 5 bases and J by 2 bases, with 3 bases between the two germline ends. The CDR3 sequence is 11 residues long. The entire variable domain, with the rest obtained from reference TRBV18 and TRBJ2-5, is as follows: NAGVMQNPRHLVRRRGQEARLRCSPMKGHSHVYWYRQLPEEGLKFMVYLQKENIIDESGMPKERFSAEFPKEGPSILRIQQVVRGDSAAYFCASSAQETQYFGPGTRLLVL.

The chain is built from TRBV7-6 and TRBJ2-7, with 10 nucleotides matching TRBD1. The CDR3 loop spans 13 amino acids. J lost 6 bases, V lost 3 bases, and 2 bases had no gene match. Germline V gives CDR1 SGHVS, CDR2 FNYEAQ. In DNA, the CDR3 is TGTGCCAGCAGCTTTGGGACAGGGGCCGAGCAGTACTTC. The encoded protein is CASSFGTGAEQYF.

The chain joins TRBV4-3 to TRBJ2-4; 9 nucleotides align to TRBD1. J was trimmed by 6 bases and V by 4 bases; bases with no gene match: 7. The germline CDR1 and CDR2 sequences are LGHNA and YSLEER. The CDR3 is 15 amino acids. This CDR3 reads CASSRLQGAGNIQYF. The CDR3 nucleotides read TGCGCCAGCAGCCGCTTACAGGGGGCAGGAAACATTCAGTACTTC.